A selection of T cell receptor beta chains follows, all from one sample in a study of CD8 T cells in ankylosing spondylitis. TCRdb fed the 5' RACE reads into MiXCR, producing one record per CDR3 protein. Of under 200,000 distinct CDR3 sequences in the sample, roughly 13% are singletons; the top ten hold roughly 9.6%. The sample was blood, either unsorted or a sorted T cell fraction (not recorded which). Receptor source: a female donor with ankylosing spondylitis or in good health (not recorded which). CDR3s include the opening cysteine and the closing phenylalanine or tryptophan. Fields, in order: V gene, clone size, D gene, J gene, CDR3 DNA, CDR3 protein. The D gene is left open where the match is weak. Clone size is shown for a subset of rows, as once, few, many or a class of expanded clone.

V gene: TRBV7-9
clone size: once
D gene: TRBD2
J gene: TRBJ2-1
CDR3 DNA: TGTGCCAGCAGCCGTTCCAGGACTAGCAGTTACAATGAGCAGTTCTTC
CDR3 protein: CASSRSRTSSYNEQFF

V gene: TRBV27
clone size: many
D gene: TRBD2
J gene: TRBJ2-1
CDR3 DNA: TGTGCCAGCCGCACTAGCGGGACTCCACAACCCGAGCAGTTCTTC
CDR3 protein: CASRTSGTPQPEQFF

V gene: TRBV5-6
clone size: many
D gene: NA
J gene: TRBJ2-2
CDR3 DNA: TGTGCCAGCAGCTGGGGCCGGGGTTCCGGGGAGCTGTTTTTT
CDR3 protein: CASSWGRGSGELFF

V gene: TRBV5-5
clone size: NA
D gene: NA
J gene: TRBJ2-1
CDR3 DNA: TGTGCCAGCAGCTGGGCGGGTGTGCACAATGAGCAGTTCTTC
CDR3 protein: CASSWAGVHNEQFF

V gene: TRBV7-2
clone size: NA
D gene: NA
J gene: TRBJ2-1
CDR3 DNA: TGTGCCAACAGCTTATCGAGCGGTAGCTCCTACAATGAGCAGTTCTTC
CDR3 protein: CANSLSSGSSYNEQFF

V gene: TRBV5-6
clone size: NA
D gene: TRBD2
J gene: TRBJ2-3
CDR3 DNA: TGTGCCAGCAAGGACAGCGGGAGTTCAGATACGCAGTATTTT
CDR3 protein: CASKDSGSSDTQYF

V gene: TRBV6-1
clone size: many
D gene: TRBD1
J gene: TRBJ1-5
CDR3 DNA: TGTGCCAGCAGACAGGGGGTAAGCAATCAGCCCCAGCATTTT
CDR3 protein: CASRQGVSNQPQHF

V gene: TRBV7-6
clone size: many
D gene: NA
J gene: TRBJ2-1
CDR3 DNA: TGTGCCAGCAGCTTAGCCGGGGTAAATGAGCAGTTCTTC
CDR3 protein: CASSLAGVNEQFF

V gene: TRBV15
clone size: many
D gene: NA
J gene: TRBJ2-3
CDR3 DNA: TGTGCCACCAGCAGAGACCAAGACTCCTCTGAACAGTATTTT
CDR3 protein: CATSRDQDSSEQYF

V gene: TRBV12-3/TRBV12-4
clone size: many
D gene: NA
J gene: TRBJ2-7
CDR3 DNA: TGTGCCAGCAGTTTCGGCCCAGTCTCCTACGAGCAGTACTTC
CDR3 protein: CASSFGPVSYEQYF

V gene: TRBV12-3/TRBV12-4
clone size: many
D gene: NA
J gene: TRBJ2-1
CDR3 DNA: TGTGCCAGCAGTTTAGCCGTACTAGGAAATGAGCAGTTCTTC
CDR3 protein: CASSLAVLGNEQFF

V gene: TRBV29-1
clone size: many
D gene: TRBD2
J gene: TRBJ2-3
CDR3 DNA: TGCAGCGGGAAGAGCGGGAGAGGAAATACGCAGTATTTT
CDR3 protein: CSGKSGRGNTQYF

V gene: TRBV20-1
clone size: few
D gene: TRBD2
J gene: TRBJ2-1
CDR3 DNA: TGCAGTGCTAGAGTCAGCGGGAGGGAAGATGAGCAGTTCTTC
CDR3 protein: CSARVSGREDEQFF

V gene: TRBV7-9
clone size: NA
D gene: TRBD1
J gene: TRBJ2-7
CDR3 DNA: TGTGCCAGCAGGCACCGGGACAGCCTGGTCGAGCAGTACTTC
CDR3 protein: CASRHRDSLVEQYF

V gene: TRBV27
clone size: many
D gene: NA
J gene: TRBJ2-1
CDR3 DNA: TGTGCCAGCAGTTTAGTACAGGGAAGGAATGAGCAGTTCTTC
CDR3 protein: CASSLVQGRNEQFF

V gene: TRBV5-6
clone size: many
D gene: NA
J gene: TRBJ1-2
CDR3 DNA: TGTGCCAGCAGCCTAACCTACCTTTCTGGCTACACCTTC
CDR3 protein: CASSLTYLSGYTF

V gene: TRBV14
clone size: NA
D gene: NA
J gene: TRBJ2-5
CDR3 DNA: TGTGCCAGCAGCCCGGACAGTGAAGAGACCCAGTACTTC
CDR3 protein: CASSPDSEETQYF

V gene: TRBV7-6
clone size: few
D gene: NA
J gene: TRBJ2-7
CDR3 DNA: TGTGCCAGCAGCACCCGACAAGGGAACGAGCAGTACTTC
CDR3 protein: CASSTRQGNEQYF

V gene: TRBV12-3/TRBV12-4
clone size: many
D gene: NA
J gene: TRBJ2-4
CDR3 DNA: TGTGCCAGCAGACGGGGACTCGGAGGATCCAAAAACATTCAGTACTTC
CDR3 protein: CASRRGLGGSKNIQYF

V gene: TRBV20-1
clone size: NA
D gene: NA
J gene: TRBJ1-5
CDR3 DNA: TGCTGTGCTCAAGCAGTCGGGGCGCGTACCTCGGGCAATCAGCCCCAGCATTTT
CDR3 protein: CCAQAVGARTSGNQPQHF

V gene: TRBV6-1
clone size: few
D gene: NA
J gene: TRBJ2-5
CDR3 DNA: TGTGCCAGCAGTGCGGGAGTAGCCTCAATCCCTCATGAGACCCAGTACTTC
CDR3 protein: CASSAGVASIPHETQYF

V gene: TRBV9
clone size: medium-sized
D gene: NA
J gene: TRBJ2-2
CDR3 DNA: TGTGCCAGCAGCGTAACCGGACAGAACACCGGGGAGCTGTTTTTT
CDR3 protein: CASSVTGQNTGELFF

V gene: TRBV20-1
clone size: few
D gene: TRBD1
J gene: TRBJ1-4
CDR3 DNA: TGCAGTGCTACCCGACAGGGATCGAATGAAAAACTGTTTTTT
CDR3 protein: CSATRQGSNEKLFF

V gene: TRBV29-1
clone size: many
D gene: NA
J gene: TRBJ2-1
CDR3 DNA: TGCAGCGTTGACTTATACAATGAGCAGTTCTTC
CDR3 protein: CSVDLYNEQFF

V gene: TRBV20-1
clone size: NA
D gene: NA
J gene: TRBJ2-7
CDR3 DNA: TGCAGTGCTAGAGACGTCGGTAGCGGCTACGAGCAGTACTTC
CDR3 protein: CSARDVGSGYEQYF

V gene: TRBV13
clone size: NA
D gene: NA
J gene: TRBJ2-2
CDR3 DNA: TGTGCCAGCAGGCCCGACAGCTACACCGGGGAGCTGTTTTTT
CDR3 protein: CASRPDSYTGELFF

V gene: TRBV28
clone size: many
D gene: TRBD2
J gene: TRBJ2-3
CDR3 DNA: TGTGCCAGCAGTTTACTGGCTAGCGGGACGGATACGCAGTATTTT
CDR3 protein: CASSLLASGTDTQYF

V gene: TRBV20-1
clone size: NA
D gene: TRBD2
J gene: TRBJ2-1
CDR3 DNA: TGCAGTGCTTACCCTTTGACTAGCGGGAGTGCCTATGAGCAGTTCTTC
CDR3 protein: CSAYPLTSGSAYEQFF

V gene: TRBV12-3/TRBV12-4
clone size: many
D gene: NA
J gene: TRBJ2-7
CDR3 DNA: TGTGCCAGCAGTCCGTCCCGGGACCTGGAGCAGTACTTC
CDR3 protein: CASSPSRDLEQYF

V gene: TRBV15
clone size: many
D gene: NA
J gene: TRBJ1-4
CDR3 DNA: TGTGCCACCAGCAGAGATCGTCAGTCTAATGAAAAACTGTTTTTT
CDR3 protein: CATSRDRQSNEKLFF

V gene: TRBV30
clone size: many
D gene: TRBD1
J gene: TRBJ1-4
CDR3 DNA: TGTGCCTGGAGTGTCCAGGGGGAAGGAGGAGAAAAACTGTTTTTT
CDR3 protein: CAWSVQGEGGEKLFF

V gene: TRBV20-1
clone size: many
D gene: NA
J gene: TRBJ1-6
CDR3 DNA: TGCAGTGCTAGAGATCGGGGGGGTAATTCACCCCTCCACTTT
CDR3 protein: CSARDRGGNSPLHF

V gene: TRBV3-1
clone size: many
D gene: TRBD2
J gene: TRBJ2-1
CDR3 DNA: TGTGCCAGCAGCCAAGCCCTACTAGCGGGAGTCAGAAATGAGCAGTTCTTC
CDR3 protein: CASSQALLAGVRNEQFF

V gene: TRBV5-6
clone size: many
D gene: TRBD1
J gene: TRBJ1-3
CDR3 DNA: TGTGCCAGCAGGGGGACAGGGCCAGGAAACACCATATATTTT
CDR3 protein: CASRGTGPGNTIYF

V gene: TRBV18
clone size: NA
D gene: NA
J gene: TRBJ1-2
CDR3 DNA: TGTGCCAGCTCACCAGGACAGCAGAGTTATGGCTACACCTTC
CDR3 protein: CASSPGQQSYGYTF

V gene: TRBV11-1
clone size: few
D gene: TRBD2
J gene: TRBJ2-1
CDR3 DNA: TGTGCCAGCAGCCGACGGGGGGTATCGGGACCTACCCCCTACAATGAGCAGTTCTTC
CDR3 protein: CASSRRGVSGPTPYNEQFF

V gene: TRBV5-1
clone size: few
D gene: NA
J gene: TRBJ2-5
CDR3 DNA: TGCGCCAGCAGCTTGACCCTGGCAGGGCGAACAGAGACCCAGTACTTC
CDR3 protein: CASSLTLAGRTETQYF

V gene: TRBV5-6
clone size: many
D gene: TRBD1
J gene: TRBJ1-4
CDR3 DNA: TGTGCCAGCAGCTTCCAAGGGACAGGGAATGAAAAACTGTTTTTT
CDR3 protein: CASSFQGTGNEKLFF

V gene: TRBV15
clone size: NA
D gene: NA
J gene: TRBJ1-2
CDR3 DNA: TGTGCCACCAGCAGGCTATCAGGCAACTATGGCTACACCTTC
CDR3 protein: CATSRLSGNYGYTF

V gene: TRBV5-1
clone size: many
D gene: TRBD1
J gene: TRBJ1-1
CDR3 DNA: TGCGCCAGCAACGGGGACAGCTTGAACACTGAAGCTTTCTTT
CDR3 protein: CASNGDSLNTEAFF

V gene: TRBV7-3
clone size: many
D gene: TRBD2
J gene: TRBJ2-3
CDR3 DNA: TGTGCCAGCAGCTCGGGCGGGAGTGGGACAGATACGCAGTATTTT
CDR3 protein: CASSSGGSGTDTQYF

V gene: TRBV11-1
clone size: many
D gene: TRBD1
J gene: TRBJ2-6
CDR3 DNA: TGTGCCAGCAGCCCTAGGACAGGGATGGGTACGCGAGGGGCCAACGTCCTGACTTTC
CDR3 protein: CASSPRTGMGTRGANVLTF

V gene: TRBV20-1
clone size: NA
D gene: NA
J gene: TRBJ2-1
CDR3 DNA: TGCTGTGCTAGAGACCTACTAGTGACCAGCAATGATGAGCAGTTCTTC
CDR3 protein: CCARDLLVTSNDEQFF

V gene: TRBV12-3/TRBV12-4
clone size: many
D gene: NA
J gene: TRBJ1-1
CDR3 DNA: TGTGCCAGCAGTTTCGGGTCAGGTGGGGGCACTGAAGCTTTCTTT
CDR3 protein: CASSFGSGGGTEAFF

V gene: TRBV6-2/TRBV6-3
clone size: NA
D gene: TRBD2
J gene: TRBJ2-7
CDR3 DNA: TGTGCCAGCAGTCCTCTAGCGGGATTCTACGAGCAGTACTTC
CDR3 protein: CASSPLAGFYEQYF

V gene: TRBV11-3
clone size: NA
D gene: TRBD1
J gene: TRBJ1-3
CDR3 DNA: TGTGCCAGCAGCTCCGGACAGGGGATGTACGAAAACGCCATATATTTT
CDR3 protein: CASSSGQGMYENAIYF

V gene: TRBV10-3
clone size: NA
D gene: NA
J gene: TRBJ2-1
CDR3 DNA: TGTGCCATCAGTGAATTCGCGGGGAATGAGCAGTTCTTC
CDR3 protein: CAISEFAGNEQFF

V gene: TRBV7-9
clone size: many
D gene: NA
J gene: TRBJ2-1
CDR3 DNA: TGTGCCAGCAGCCCCAAGGTGCGGGTGGGGAATGAGCAGTTCTTC
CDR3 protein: CASSPKVRVGNEQFF

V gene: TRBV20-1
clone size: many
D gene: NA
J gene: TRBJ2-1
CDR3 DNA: TGCAGTCCGTCCCCCAGCGGCTACAATGAGCAGTTCTTC
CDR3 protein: CSPSPSGYNEQFF

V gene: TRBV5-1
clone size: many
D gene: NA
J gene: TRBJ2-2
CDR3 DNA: TGCGCCAGCAGCTTTTCTGGAGTAAACACCGGGGAGCTGTTTTTT
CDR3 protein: CASSFSGVNTGELFF

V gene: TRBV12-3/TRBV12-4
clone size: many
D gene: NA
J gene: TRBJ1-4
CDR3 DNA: TGTGCCAGCAGTAAGGAGGATGGGGGTGAAAAACTGTTTTTT
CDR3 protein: CASSKEDGGEKLFF

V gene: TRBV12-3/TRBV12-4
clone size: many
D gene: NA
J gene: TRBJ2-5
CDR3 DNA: TGTGCCAGCACAGGTGGTGCGCAAGAGACCCAGTACTTC
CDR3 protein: CASTGGAQETQYF

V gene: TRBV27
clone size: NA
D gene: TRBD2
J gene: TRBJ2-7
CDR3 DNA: TGTGCCAGCAGTTTACGGGGTAGCGGGGGTCTTTCCTACGAGCAGTACTTC
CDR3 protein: CASSLRGSGGLSYEQYF